The rows below give T cell receptor beta chains drawn from one sample of a study of low-dose radiotherapy and immunotherapy resistance in tumors. TCRdb independently ran MiXCR on the reads; one entry per CDR3 protein. The sample comprises roughly 36,000 distinct CDR3 sequences, roughly 31% of which are singletons, and approximately 3.7% rests with the top ten. The sample was PBMCs, taken before treatment. All receptors derive from a male donor with gallbladder cancer. Both conserved end residues are part of each CDR3. The D gene is left open where the match is weak. Clone size is stated in some rows and not others, as once, few, many or a class when expanded.

v_call	clone_size	j_call	d_call	cdr3_nt	cdr3_aa
TRBV7-8	many	TRBJ2-1	TRBD1	TGTGCCAGCAGCTTCCCGGGACAGGGTTCAAATGAGCAGTTCTTC	CASSFPGQGSNEQFF
TRBV9	.	TRBJ2-1	TRBD2	TGTGCCAGCAGCACTAGCGGGAGCTCCTACAATGAGCAGTTCTTC	CASSTSGSSYNEQFF
TRBV7-6	many	TRBJ2-2	.	TGTGCCAGCACCATGGACTCCGGGGAGCTGTTTTTT	CASTMDSGELFF
TRBV19	.	TRBJ1-1	.	TGTGCCAGTAGTATCGGTGCGAACACTGAAGCTTTCTTT	CASSIGANTEAFF
TRBV23-1	.	TRBJ2-1	TRBD2	TGCGCCAGCGTCGTCAGGGAGCGGGGGGGCCTACAGCGCCAGAATGAGCAGTTCTTC	CASVVRERGGLQRQNEQFF
TRBV3-1	many	TRBJ2-5	.	TGTGCCAGCAGCCAAGCGGGGAGAGAGACCCAGTACTTC	CASSQAGRETQYF
TRBV2	.	TRBJ2-7	TRBD2	TGTGCCAGCAGTGTTTCTAGCGGGAGGGGAGACGAGCAGTACTTC	CASSVSSGRGDEQYF
TRBV5-1	many	TRBJ2-3	.	TGCGCCAGCAGCTTGGGGGGAACGTCGGGCACAGATACGCAGTATTTT	CASSLGGTSGTDTQYF
TRBV28	many	TRBJ2-1	.	TGTGCCAGCATGACGACGGCCTACAATGAGCAGTTCTTC	CASMTTAYNEQFF
TRBV11-2	.	TRBJ2-3	.	TGTGCCAGCAGCTTGGGACGGTTCACAGATACGCAGTATTTT	CASSLGRFTDTQYF
TRBV14	many	TRBJ2-7	.	TGTGCCAGCAGCCAGGACTACAGTCCGCAGTACTTC	CASSQDYSPQYF
TRBV5-1	.	TRBJ1-2	.	TGCGCCAGCAGCTCGGCAGGAGGGGACTATGGCTACACCTTC	CASSSAGGDYGYTF
TRBV20-1	many	TRBJ2-2	.	TGCAGTGCTAGAAAACGGTCCGGGTCCGGGGAGCTGTTTTTT	CSARKRSGSGELFF
TRBV4-1	many	TRBJ2-3	.	TGCGCCAGCAGCCAAGAGCTGTCAGGGCTTACAGATACGCAGTATTTT	CASSQELSGLTDTQYF
TRBV4-1	many	TRBJ2-1	TRBD2	TGCGCCAGCAGCCAAGAGCCCCCCAGCGGGGGTGGTTTCTACAATGAGCAGTTCTTC	CASSQEPPSGGGFYNEQFF
TRBV7-8	many	TRBJ1-3	.	TGTGCCAGCAGACCCGACAGGACCGCTGGAAACACCATATATTTT	CASRPDRTAGNTIYF
TRBV3-1	.	TRBJ1-5	.	TGTGCCAGCAGCCAGGGCGCCAATCAGCCCCAGCATTTT	CASSQGANQPQHF
TRBV29-1	.	TRBJ2-1	.	TGCAGCGTTGAGGAGATCGGGTATGAGCAGTTCTTC	CSVEEIGYEQFF